Below are 27 T cell receptor beta chains sequenced from a single sample in a study of T cells in Graves' hyperthyroidism and ophthalmopathy. Amplification of TCR beta CDR3 regions was performed using RNA transcripts as template. First-round RT-PCR with HTBI primers amplified the TCR CDR3 region. TCRdb ran MiXCR on the multiplex PCR reads and lists one entry per CDR3 protein. The sample lists around 450,000 distinct CDR3 sequences, 12% to 15% occurring once. The sequencing sample was made of blood. These receptors were taken from a woman aged 18-29 years with Graves' hyperthyroidism.

The table lists this clonotype with many counts. V gene TRBV2 combines with J gene TRBJ2-1; TRBD2 matches at 15 bases. Germline V gene data show CDR1 as SNHLY and CDR2 as FYNNEI. With V trimmed by 7 bases and J by 4 bases, 5 bases remained unmatched. The CDR3 loop spans 16 amino acids. CDR3 amino acids: CASIEGTSGRYNEQFF. CDR3 in DNA: TGTGCCAGCATCGAGGGGACTAGCGGGAGGTACAATGAGCAGTTCTTC.

The rearrangement links TRBV5-1 to TRBJ2-5; 9 bases are shared with TRBD1. Germline V CDR1 and CDR2: SGHRS, YFSETQ. CDR3 length equals 16 residues. Trimming took 4 bases from V and 2 from J; bases not matched to a gene: 9. The CDR3 nucleotides read TGCGCCAGCAGCCTCGGGACAGGGAGTCGACAAGAGACCCAGTACTTC. This translates into CASSLGTGSRQETQYF.

V and J are TRBV20-1 and TRBJ2-3; D call uncertain. The CDR3 loop spans 15 amino acids. V lost 7 bases and J lost 2, with 19 bases in between. CDR1 is DFQATT and CDR2 is SNEGSKA in the germline V gene (reference sequence). CDR3 sequence: CSGTGASVFTDTQYF. CDR3 in DNA: TGCAGTGGTACTGGAGCGTCCGTCTTCACAGATACGCAGTATTTT.

The chain couples TRBV4-3 to TRBJ2-1; 15 nucleotides align to TRBD2. CDR1 and CDR2 (germline): LGHNA, YSLEER. V shed 3 bases, J shed 6 bases, and the junction held 9 bases outside the gene matches. This CDR3 region has 18 residues. CDR3 amino acids: CASSQGTSGRRLGNEQFF. The DNA for the CDR3 is TGCGCCAGCAGCCAGGGGACTAGCGGGAGGAGGCTAGGCAATGAGCAGTTCTTC.

The chain employs TRBV12-3 or TRBV12-4 and TRBJ2-7; D may match TRBD1 or TRBD2 (5 bases each). V lost 6 bases, J lost 6 bases, and 21 bases lay in between. The CDR3 runs 15 residues. The CDR3, as DNA: TGTGCCAGCAGCCCCAGGATCGACGGGGCTTTCGAGCAGTACTTC. It codes for CASSPRIDGAFEQYF.

This clonotype has a count of ten or more. V is TRBV28 and J is TRBJ1-5; 9 bases are shared with TRBD1. The CDR3 totals 15 residues. Germline trimming cut 5 bases from V and 4 bases from J; bases unmatched to any gene: 6. CDR1 is MDHEN and CDR2 is SYDVKM in the germline V gene. CDR3 coding DNA: TGTGCCAGCAGTCTACTACAGGGGGCAAATCAGCCCCAGCATTTT. Amino acid sequence: CASSLLQGANQPQHF.

This chain uses TRBV7-2 with TRBJ1-2; D remains ambiguous. CDR1 is SGHTA and CDR2 is FQGNSA in the germline V gene. CDR3 size: 13 residues. The ends were cut back, 5 bases at V and 5 bases at J, with 12 bases in the middle. CDR3 region: CASSHLVGYGYTF. The CDR3 coding sequence is TGTGCCAGCAGCCACCTGGTAGGGTATGGCTACACCTTC. The variable domain in full, completed from reference TRBV7-2 and TRBJ1-2, reads GAGVSQSPSNKVTEKGKDVELRCDPISGHTALYWYRQSLGQGLEFLIYFQGNSAPDKSGLPSDRFSAERTGGSVSTLTIQRTQQEDSAVYLCASSHLVGYGYTFGSGTRLTVV.

This clonotype was seen many times. The CDR3 here is CSAGGQPKNIQYF. In DNA, the CDR3 is TGCAGTGCTGGGGGACAACCGAAAAACATTCAGTACTTC. The chain couples TRBV20-1 to TRBJ2-4; D is possibly TRBD1 (6 bases). Between the trimmed V and J ends, which lost 5 bases and 4 bases, there was a span of 12 bases. CDR3 length: 13 residues. Germline CDR1 is DFQATT and CDR2 is SNEGSKA (reference sequence).

The chain recombines TRBV11-3 with TRBJ2-1, with TRBD2 matching 8 bases. The CDR3 runs 15 residues. After removal of 5 bases from V and 8 bases from J, the junction contained 11 bases not matched to a gene. Germline V lookup: CDR1 SGHNT, CDR2 YENEEA. In DNA form, the CDR3 reads TGTGCCAGCAGCCGCGGGGTAGCGGGAACCTATGAGCAGTTCTTC. Its translation is CASSRGVAGTYEQFF.

This clonotype was found many times. This chain links TRBV28 with TRBJ1-5; D gene uncertain. V lost 7 bases, J lost 4 bases, and 20 bases lay in between. The CDR3 is made up of 16 amino acids. Germline CDR1 MDHEN, CDR2 SYDVKM. Here the CDR3 DNA reads TGTGCCAGCAACCATGGGAAAGGGCGATTAAATCAGCCCCAGCATTTT. It codes for CASNHGKGRLNQPQHF.

This clonotype was recorded at least ten times. This sequence joins TRBV27 and TRBJ2-5, with 12 bases fitting TRBD2. CDR3 length: 16 amino acids. Germline CDR1 is MNHEY and CDR2 is SMNVEV (reference sequence). With V trimmed by 5 bases and J by 1 base, 5 bases remained unmatched. The CDR3 DNA follows: TGTGCCAGCAGTAAACTAGCGGGAGGTCTCCAAGAGACCCAGTACTTC. It is translated as CASSKLAGGLQETQYF.

Only a few counts were recorded for this clonotype. This clone may be a read error of a much larger clone one base away. The rearrangement links TRBV6-5 to TRBJ1-1; no definite D call. This CDR3 region has 14 residues. Germline values: CDR1 MNHEY, CDR2 SVGAGI. The chain's CDR3 is CARSYATVNTEAFF. DNA of the CDR3: TGTGCCAGAAGTTACGCTACAGTTAACACTGAAGCTTTCTTT.

This clonotype was seen many times. The V gene is TRBV20-1, the J gene TRBJ2-3; 10 bases match TRBD1. The CDR3 is made up of 14 amino acids. Germline loops: CDR1 DFQATT, CDR2 SNEGSKA (reference sequence). The ends lost 0 bases at V and 4 bases at J; junction bases unmatched: 1. CDR3 in DNA: TGCAGTGCTAGAGATGGACAGGGGGCAGATACGCAGTATTTT. Residues: CSARDGQGADTQYF.

The chain uses TRBV2 and TRBJ1-2; 7 bases align to TRBD1. This CDR3 has 12 residues. The germline CDR1 and CDR2 sequences are SNHLY and FYNNEI. V shed 6 bases, J shed 10 bases, and the junction held 8 bases outside the gene matches. The CDR3 sequence is CASRTGQAFYTF. Here the CDR3 DNA reads TGTGCCAGCAGAACCGGACAGGCTTTCTACACCTTC.

This clonotype was recorded many times. The V call is TRBV20-1, the J call TRBJ2-5; D unresolved. The CDR3 has 13 residues. The germline V gene has CDR1 DFQATT and CDR2 SNEGSKA (reference sequence). Trimming cost V 6 bases and J 1 base, with 12 bases left between them. CDR3 residues: CSALGWAQETQYF. CDR3 nucleotides: TGCAGTGCACTCGGGTGGGCCCAAGAGACCCAGTACTTC.

CDR3 region: CATSQGESSPLHF. The CDR3 DNA reads TGTGCCACCTCCCAGGGGGAGTCTTCACCCCTCCACTTT. V is TRBV2 and J is TRBJ1-6, with TRBD1 identical over 7 bases. The J segment lost 9 bases and the V segment lost 10 bases, leaving 9 bases of the junction unmatched. The V gene's germline CDR1 is SNHLY and CDR2 FYNNEI. The length of the CDR3 is 13 residues.

This clonotype was seen at least ten times. This chain joins TRBV12-3 or TRBV12-4 and TRBJ1-1, with TRBD1 identical over 7 bases. The CDR3 runs to 14 residues. J lost 1 base, V lost 7 bases, and 6 bases had no gene match. The CDR3 is CASTVGTANTEAFF. Here the CDR3 DNA reads TGTGCCAGCACCGTTGGGACAGCGAACACTGAAGCTTTCTTT.

Turning to this clonotype: The junction does not match germline at one end; this may be a read error. The chain has TRBV3-1 and TRBJ1-5; a weak D match, TRBD1 (6 bases). CDR1 is LGHDT and CDR2 is YNNKEL in the germline V gene (reference sequence). The CDR3 totals 15 residues. The CDR3 loop reads CTSSQDIRGSQPQHF. DNA for the CDR3: TGTACCAGCAGCCAAGATATCAGGGGATCCCAGCCCCAGCATTTT.

This clonotype was detected ten times or more. V is TRBV20-1 and J is TRBJ1-1; D ambiguous. The length of the CDR3 is 13 residues. The germline CDR1 and CDR2 sequences are DFQATT and SNEGSKA (reference sequence). V was shortened by 1 base and J by 5 bases, with 11 bases between the two germline ends. CDR3 sequence: CSARVLSETEAFF. The DNA for the CDR3 is TGCAGTGCTAGAGTACTTAGTGAAACTGAAGCTTTCTTT.

This clonotype has ten or more counts. The CDR3 is CASSFGLAGRGIETQYF. CDR3 nucleotide sequence: TGTGCCAGCAGCTTCGGGCTAGCGGGCCGAGGTATTGAGACCCAGTACTTC. The J gene is TRBJ2-5, the V gene TRBV7-2; 8 bases match TRBD2. Trimming cost V 3 bases and J 5 bases; bases outside gene matches: 14. Germline V CDR1 and CDR2: SGHTA, FQGNSA. The CDR3 totals 17 residues.

With regard to this clonotype: A much bigger clone sits one base away, suggesting this may be a read error. The chain combines TRBV3-1 with TRBJ1-4; D remains ambiguous. In germline, CDR1 is LGHDT, CDR2 YNNKEL (reference sequence). V was shortened by 1 base and J by 0 bases, with 9 bases between the two germline ends. The CDR3 runs to 16 residues. The CDR3 region has the DNA TGTGCCAGCAGCCAAGCTACGGGTTCAACTAATGAAAAACTGTTTTTT. It is translated as CASSQATGSTNEKLFF.

The chain carries TRBV2 and TRBJ2-3; 8 bases agree with TRBD2. The CDR3 totals 15 residues. The germline CDR1 and CDR2 sequences are SNHLY and FYNNEI. Trimming took 5 bases from V and 5 from J; bases not matched to a gene: 9. The CDR3 DNA reads TGTGCCAGCAGTCGCACCGGGAGGGGGGGAGATACGCAGTATTTT. It encodes CASSRTGRGGDTQYF.

This clonotype was counted at least ten times. V usage is TRBV10-3 and J usage is TRBJ2-1; D gene ambiguous. V dropped 0 bases and J dropped 9 bases, with 9 bases sitting between them. The V gene's germline CDR1 is ENHRY and CDR2 SYGVKD. The CDR3 covers 13 residues. The CDR3 region is CAISESSAGEQFF. The CDR3 nucleotides read TGTGCCATCAGTGAGTCATCGGCCGGTGAGCAGTTCTTC.

This chain uses TRBV2 with TRBJ1-5; 12 nucleotides align to TRBD1. In germline, CDR1 is SNHLY, CDR2 FYNNEI. Trimming removed 5 bases from V and 4 bases from J; junction bases left unmatched: 12. This CDR3 has 18 residues. Here the CDR3 reads CASSNLLGQGARNQPQHF. The CDR3 DNA sequence: TGTGCCAGCAGTAACCTCCTGGGACAGGGGGCGCGTAATCAGCCCCAGCATTTT.

The gene calls are TRBV15 and TRBJ2-2; 8 nucleotides align to TRBD2. Trimming removed 2 bases from V and 2 bases from J; junction bases left unmatched: 4. This CDR3 spans 16 amino acids. Germline CDR1 reads LNHNV; CDR2 reads YYDKDF (reference sequence). Here the CDR3 reads CATSRSGRGNTGELFF. Written as DNA, the CDR3 is TGTGCCACCAGCAGAAGCGGGAGAGGCAACACCGGGGAGCTGTTTTTT.

This clonotype was observed at least ten times. The V gene is TRBV30, the J gene TRBJ2-3, with 11 bases fitting TRBD1. V was pared by 3 bases and J by 4 bases, with 6 bases of the junction left unmatched. The CDR3 length is 15 residues. Germline V lookup: CDR1 GTSNPN, CDR2 SVGIG (reference sequence). CDR3 sequence: CAWRGMGQGADTQYF. CDR3 DNA: TGTGCCTGGAGGGGGATGGGACAGGGGGCAGATACGCAGTATTTT.

The chain joins TRBV9 to TRBJ2-7, with 9 bases fitting TRBD2. The V and J ends lost 0 bases and 0 bases, in that order; junction bases with no gene match: 1. This CDR3 is 15 amino acids long. Germline loops: CDR1 SGDLS, CDR2 YYNGEE. CDR3 protein: CASSVGLADSYEQYF. CDR3 in DNA: TGTGCCAGCAGCGTAGGACTAGCGGACTCCTACGAGCAGTACTTC.